This T cell receptor beta chain was sequenced during a study of cytomegalovirus exposure and HLA in healthy donors. Study results and limitations: A further, later analysis showed that HLA-associated TCR beta chains (compared with equally common others) were more clonally expanded. It was assumed in the presence/absence analyses that sequencing depth was roughly uniform across donors. The study found most TCR sequences rare, yet found some public TCRs in many donors.

As concerns this clone: The antigen remains undetermined. At one boundary the junction diverges from the germline segment, which might be a read error.

The CDR3 totals 13 residues. Looked up from germline, CDR1 is SGDLS and CDR2 is YYNGEE. In the PCR, 60 Vbeta and 13 Jbeta primers were used. Sequencing was performed with immunoSEQ multiplex PCR; in TCRdb, only in-frame clones are kept and a portion is missing. The top ten hold under 3% of the sample, which has 100,000 to 150,000 clones, about 80% seen once. The clonotype comes from a boy younger than 10 in good health and CMV-seronegative. The sample comprised PBMCs. The chain combines TRBV9 with TRBJ1-2, with D uncertain. The CDR3 coding sequence is TGTGCCAGCAGCGAAGCGGCTCACTATGGCCACACCTTC. This translates into CASSEAAHYGHTF.